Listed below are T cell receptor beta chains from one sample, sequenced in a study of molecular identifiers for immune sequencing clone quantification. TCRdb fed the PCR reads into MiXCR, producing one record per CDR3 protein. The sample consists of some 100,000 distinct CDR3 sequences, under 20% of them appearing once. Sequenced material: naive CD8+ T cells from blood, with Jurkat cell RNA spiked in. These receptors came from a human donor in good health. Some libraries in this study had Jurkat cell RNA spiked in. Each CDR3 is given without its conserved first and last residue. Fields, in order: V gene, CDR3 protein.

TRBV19,ASSPLAGGRPYNEQF
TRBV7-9,ASSFTRGELF
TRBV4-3,ASSQDRLAGGPTYEQY
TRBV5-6,ASSPDRGEQY
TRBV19,ASSIGDSQNIQY
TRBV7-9,ASSPMGQGNYEQY
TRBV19,ASSPRGKRQINTEAF
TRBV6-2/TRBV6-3,ASKPGRYQETQY
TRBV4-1,ASSWDLNQPQH
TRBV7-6,ASSRDGAYEQY
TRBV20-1,SARDGPGAADTQY
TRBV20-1,SARQTGGFEQY
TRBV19,ASSIGAGTDTQY
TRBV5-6,ASSSGATYEQY
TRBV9,ASSAEWVSGANVLT
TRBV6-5,ASSYSSRGDLDEQF
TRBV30,AWSVAVNTGELF
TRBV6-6,ASSYSDRDEQY
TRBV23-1,ASSQSFRTRYWYEQY
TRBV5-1,ASSDGTGHNEQS
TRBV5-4,ASSFGRTSVDHSANTGELF
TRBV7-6,ASSLGVEGSGNTIY
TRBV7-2,ASSTASSGSSYNEQF
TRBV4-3,ASSQDLLAGEQY
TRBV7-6,ASSPRQGTEAF
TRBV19,ASSIARRGNEQF
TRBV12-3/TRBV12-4,AASQGLNTEAF
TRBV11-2,ASSELAGGYNEQF
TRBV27,ASSPQGVEGSTNYGYT
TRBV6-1,ASMWASWTVQETQY
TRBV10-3,AISDPTGLTDTQY
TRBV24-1,ATSGDTDRNTEAF
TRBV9,ASSVVSDNTDTQY
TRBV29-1,SVEGGTEVSTDTQY
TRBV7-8,ASSLTGARTDTQY
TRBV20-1,SARSPAGEARSYNEQF
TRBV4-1,ASSQETISNQPQH
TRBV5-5,ASSLGGGYGQY
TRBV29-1,SVRGSSGYEQY
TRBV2,ASMGGGAQPQH